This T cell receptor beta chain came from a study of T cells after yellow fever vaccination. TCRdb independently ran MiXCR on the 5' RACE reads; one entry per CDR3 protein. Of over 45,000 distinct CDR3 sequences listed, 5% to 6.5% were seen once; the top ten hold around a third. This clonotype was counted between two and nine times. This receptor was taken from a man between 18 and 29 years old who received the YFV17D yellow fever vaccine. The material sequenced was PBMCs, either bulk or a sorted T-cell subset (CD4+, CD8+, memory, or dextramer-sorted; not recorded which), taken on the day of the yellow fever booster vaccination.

The CDR3 spells CASSQDLGIYYGYTF. Here the CDR3 DNA reads TGTGCCAGCAGCCAAGATCTTGGGATTTACTATGGCTACACCTTC. The gene calls are TRBV4-2 and TRBJ1-2; D is unresolved. Per the germline V gene, CDR1 is LGHNA and CDR2 is YNFKEQ. This CDR3 comprises 15 residues. V was shortened by 0 bases and J by 3 bases, with 11 bases between the two germline ends.